Shown below are 7 T cell receptor beta chains from a single sample sequenced in a study of blood T cell repertoires in COVID-19. Only in-frame clones appear in the TCRdb table, and some are missing; sequencing was by immunoSEQ multiplex PCR. This sample has about 430,000 clones, with over 75% found just once. Sample: PBMCs or T cells enriched from blood (not recorded which). Every receptor here comes from a woman aged 25 to 45 with acute COVID-19.

The chain recombines TRBV29-1 with TRBJ1-3; D not certain. This CDR3 contains 14 residues. Germline V gene lookup returns CDR1 SQVTM and CDR2 ANQGSEA. V was shortened by 4 bases and J by 4 bases, with 14 bases between the two germline ends. The CDR3 sequence: CSVVRRSRGNTIYF. CDR3 in DNA: TGCAGCGTTGTTAGGAGGTCGAGAGGAAACACCATATATTTT.

The chain carries TRBV3-1 (or the pseudogene TRBV3-2) and TRBJ2-7; perhaps TRBD1 as D (6 bases). The CDR3 sequence is 14 residues long. V gave up 1 base and J gave up 5 bases, with 12 bases separating them. Germline lookup yields CDR1 LGHDT and CDR2 YNNKEL (reference sequence). This CDR3 reads CASSQGQGLNEQYF. The CDR3 bases are TGTGCCAGCAGCCAAGGTCAGGGGCTGAACGAGCAGTACTTC.

The V gene is TRBV9, the J gene TRBJ1-2; possibly TRBD1 for D (6 bases). In germline, CDR1 is SGDLS, CDR2 YYNGEE. The CDR3 length is 15 residues. Trimming removed 3 bases from V and 7 bases from J, with 19 bases in between. The DNA of the CDR3 is TGTGCCAGCAGCGACCACAGGGACCCGACGGGTGGCTACACCTTC. Its translation: CASSDHRDPTGGYTF.

The V gene is TRBV7-9, the J gene TRBJ2-1; 10 bases agree with TRBD2. Germline CDR1 reads SEHNR; CDR2 reads FQNEAQ (reference sequence). The CDR3 extends over 17 amino acids. After removal of 2 bases from V and 8 bases from J, the junction contained 12 bases not matched to a gene. This CDR3 reads CASSLRAGGLFRHEQFF. CDR3 DNA: TGTGCCAGCAGCTTAAGAGCGGGGGGGTTATTCCGTCATGAGCAGTTCTTC.

This clone was seen more than once but under ten times. The chain couples TRBV15 to TRBJ2-2; 12 positions agree with TRBD2. Germline V gives CDR1 LNHNV, CDR2 YYDKDF (reference sequence). V was pared by 2 bases and J by 1 base, with 2 bases of the junction left unmatched. The CDR3 totals 17 residues. The CDR3 DNA sequence: TGTGCCACCAGCAGAACTAGCGGGGGGCGGAACACCGGGGAGCTGTTTTTT. Translation gives CATSRTSGGRNTGELFF.

The chain combines TRBV29-1 with TRBJ1-1; D not resolved. Trimming pared 5 bases from V and 2 bases from J, leaving 9 bases between. The CDR3 is 12 residues long. Germline values: CDR1 SQVTM, CDR2 ANQGSEA. For the CDR3, the DNA is TGCAGCGTTTATCCGGGAAACACTGAAGCTTTCTTT. Encoded protein: CSVYPGNTEAFF.

V and J are TRBV5-1 and TRBJ1-5, with 7 positions matching TRBD1. With V trimmed by 0 bases and J by 6 bases, 6 bases remained unmatched. The CDR3 totals 15 residues. Germline CDR1 reads SGHRS; CDR2 reads YFSETQ. CDR3 in DNA: TGCGCCAGCAGCTTGGATACAGGGGCGGGTCAGCCCCAGCATTTT. This encodes CASSLDTGAGQPQHF.